This TCR beta chain was recovered during a study of cytomegalovirus exposure and HLA in healthy donors. Study results and limitations: Other equally common chains were less clonally expanded than HLA-associated TCR beta chains, a later analysis showed.

The PCR made use of 60 Vbeta and 13 Jbeta primers. Method: immunoSEQ multiplex PCR; TCRdb's copy keeps in-frame clones and lacks some. The data hold 150,000 or so clones, with roughly 77% observed a single time. This clone was seen a handful of times. Antigen unknown. With 0 bases clipped from V and 10 bases from J, the junction kept 6 bases outside the gene matches. CDR1 SGHAT and CDR2 FQNNGV come from the germline V gene. The CDR3 has 16 residues. The chain has TRBV11-2 and TRBJ1-6; 10 bases are a match to TRBD1. The TCR sequence derives from a man younger than 30 in good health and CMV-seropositive. The specimen sequenced was PBMCs. The CDR3 is CASSLDSGTGVSPLHF. The CDR3, as DNA: TGTGCCAGCAGCTTAGACTCCGGGACAGGGGTATCACCCCTCCACTTT. Together with reference TRBV11-2 and TRBJ1-6, the CDR3 gives the full variable domain: EAGVAQSPRYKIIEKRQSVAFWCNPISGHATLYWYQQILGQGPKLLIQFQNNGVVDDSQLPKDRFSAERLKGVDSTLKIQPAKLEDSAVYLCASSLDSGTGVSPLHFGNGTRLTVT.